These 19 T cell receptor beta chains share one sample of origin, sequenced in a study of regulatory T cells in long-lasting Graves disease. Building of the TCR beta libraries involved iRepertoire HTBI primers and Arm-PCR of CDR3 regions. TCRdb recomputed calls from the multiplex PCR reads with MiXCR, one row per CDR3 protein. The table has some 330,000 distinct CDR3 sequences, approximately 25% seen once. Time point given: persistent/refractory GD, antithyroid drugs over 5 years with positive TRAb. RNA from PBMCs was the source of the TCR library. The sample here was peripheral blood mononuclear cells (PBMCs), taken when the disease was refractory, from a patient treated with antithyroid drugs. These TCRs come from a woman aged 40 to 50 with Graves disease.

The table lists this clonotype with many counts. The J gene is TRBJ2-7, the V gene TRBV11-2; D possibly uses TRBD1 or TRBD2 (5 bases each). V lost 4 bases and J 0 bases, leaving 16 bases between the germline ends. The CDR3 covers 16 residues. Looked up from germline, CDR1 is SGHAT and CDR2 is FQNNGV. CDR3 sequence reads: CASSSSPRDHSYEQYF. CDR3 DNA sequence: TGTGCCAGCAGCTCGTCCCCACGGGACCACTCCTACGAGCAGTACTTC.

This chain links TRBV5-1 with TRBJ2-2, with TRBD1 as a possible D gene (5 bases). The CDR3 consists of 13 residues. The V gene's germline CDR1 is SGHRS and CDR2 YFSETQ. Trimming removed 7 bases at V and 3 bases at J, with 10 bases between. CDR3 sequence reads: CASGEQDTGELFF. CDR3 DNA: TGCGCCAGCGGCGAACAGGACACCGGGGAGCTGTTTTTT.

The chain recombines TRBV7-2 with TRBJ1-5; D is undetermined. This CDR3 region has 16 residues. Between the trimmed V and J ends, which lost 1 base and 0 bases, there was a span of 10 bases. Per germline, CDR1 SGHTA and CDR2 FQGNSA. CDR3 protein: CASSLVGANSNQPQHF. In DNA form, the CDR3 reads TGTGCCAGCAGCTTAGTGGGAGCCAATAGCAATCAGCCCCAGCATTTT.

There are many counts of this clonotype. V and J are TRBV2 and TRBJ2-2; TRBD1 aligns across 8 bases. CDR3 length: 16 residues. Per germline, CDR1 SNHLY and CDR2 FYNNEI. V was pared by 3 bases and J by 0 bases, with 3 bases of the junction left unmatched. Here the CDR3 reads CASSDRGQANTGELFF. CDR3 DNA: TGTGCCAGCAGTGACCGGGGACAGGCGAACACCGGGGAGCTGTTTTTT.

This clonotype was counted many times. The rearrangement joins TRBV5-1 to TRBJ2-7, with D possibly matching TRBD2 (6 bases). The germline CDR1 and CDR2 sequences are SGHRS and YFSETQ. V was pared by 1 base and J by 0 bases, with 11 bases between. There are 15 residues in the CDR3. The CDR3 DNA follows: TGCGCCAGCAGCTTGAGGCTAGCGAACTCCTACGAGCAGTACTTC. Residues: CASSLRLANSYEQYF.

A remark on this clonotype: This may arise from a read error, as a much more abundant clone is one base away. The V and J genes are TRBV28 and TRBJ1-2; 7 nucleotides match TRBD1. CDR3 length equals 14 residues. Germline V gene data show CDR1 as MDHEN and CDR2 as SYDVKM. The CDR3 is CASSPGGVKYGYAF. The CDR3 DNA reads TGTGCCAGCAGCCCAGGGGGGGTGAAGTATGGCTACGCCTTC.

This clonotype was found a few times. This chain joins TRBV6-5 and TRBJ1-5; D gene ambiguous. Per germline, CDR1 MNHEY and CDR2 SVGAGI. Trimming removed 4 bases from V and 2 bases from J, with 12 bases in between. This CDR3 is built from 15 residues. CDR3 loop: CASSSDGRGNQPQHF. The CDR3 DNA follows: TGTGCCAGCAGTTCTGACGGGAGGGGCAATCAGCCCCAGCATTTT.

At least ten counts were recorded for this clonotype. The chain couples TRBV29-1 to TRBJ1-1; D is perhaps TRBD1 (5 bases). V lost 7 bases and J 0 bases, leaving 15 bases between the germline ends. The CDR3 has 14 residues. The germline V gene has CDR1 SQVTM and CDR2 ANQGSEA. CDR3 in amino acids: CSGSSRGLNTEAFF. DNA for the CDR3: TGCAGCGGGTCCTCGAGGGGACTGAACACTGAAGCTTTCTTT.

This clonotype showed up just a few times. V gene TRBV10-1 combines with J gene TRBJ2-7; 8 positions agree with TRBD2. J gave up 5 bases and V 0 bases, and 6 bases lay outside the gene matches. Germline CDR1 and CDR2: WNHNN and SYGVQD (reference sequence). The CDR3 is made up of 15 amino acids. The CDR3 loop is CASSESAGVGDEQYF. The CDR3 DNA reads TGCGCCAGCAGTGAGTCAGCGGGAGTAGGAGACGAGCAGTACTTC.

This clonotype was seen ten or more times. This rearrangement joins TRBV28 to TRBJ2-7; D gene ambiguous. Germline V gene sequence: CDR1 MDHEN, CDR2 SYDVKM. V was clipped by 8 bases and J by 0 bases, with 11 bases between them. The CDR3 contains 13 residues. The CDR3 protein is CASQEPLSYEQYF. In DNA form, the CDR3 reads TGTGCCAGCCAAGAACCTCTCTCCTACGAGCAGTACTTC.

This clonotype was seen ten or more times. The chain joins TRBV28 to TRBJ1-6, with D perhaps TRBD1 (5 bases). The V end lost 2 bases, the J end lost 10 bases, and 12 bases lay between the germline ends. Germline lookup yields CDR1 MDHEN and CDR2 SYDVKM. This CDR3 comprises 14 residues. CDR3 DNA sequence: TGTGCCAGCAGTTTAACCAGGGACGCGTCACCCCTCCACTTT. This translates into CASSLTRDASPLHF.

This clonotype was recorded at least ten times. J is TRBJ2-7 and V is TRBV7-6, with a possible D match to TRBD1 (7 bases). Trimming pared 2 bases from V and 0 bases from J, leaving 14 bases between. In germline, CDR1 is SGHVS, CDR2 FNYEAQ. The CDR3 sequence is 16 residues long. The CDR3 bases are TGTGCCAGCAGCTTACAGGGGGGAGTAGGCTCCTACGAGCAGTACTTC. Translated: CASSLQGGVGSYEQYF.

The chain is built from TRBV6-4 and TRBJ2-2; 12 bases match TRBD2. The CDR3 spans 18 residues. The V gene end was trimmed by 5 bases and the J gene end by 3 bases; junction bases not matched to a gene: 10. Germline CDR1 and CDR2: MRHNA and SNTAGT. The CDR3 region has the DNA TGTGCCAGCAGTCCGTCCCTAGCGGGAGGGCCCCACACCGGGGAGCTGTTTTTT. Translation: CASSPSLAGGPHTGELFF.

This chain connects TRBV19 to TRBJ2-7, with D unclear. Germline CDR1 is LNHDA and CDR2 is SQIVND (reference sequence). V was clipped by 3 bases and J by 1 base, with 7 bases between them. The CDR3 covers 13 residues. CDR3 coding DNA: TGTGCCAGTAGTATCAGCGAGTCCTACGAGCAGTACTTC. Translation gives CASSISESYEQYF.

This clonotype showed up just a few times. This chain links TRBV28 with TRBJ2-1, with D maybe TRBD2 (6 bases). This CDR3 spans 14 amino acids. Per germline, CDR1 MDHEN and CDR2 SYDVKM. V dropped 2 bases and J dropped 4 bases, with 9 bases sitting between them. In nucleotides, the CDR3 is TGTGCCAGCAGTTTAGCGGGATTATACAATGAGCAGTTCTTC. Protein product: CASSLAGLYNEQFF.

Details on this clonotype: Possible read error: a much larger clone is one base away. The gene calls are TRBV6-2 or TRBV6-3 and TRBJ1-2; no clear D. The CDR3 is 14 residues long. Germline assignment: CDR1 MNHEY and CDR2 SVGEGT. Trimming removed 2 bases at V and 4 bases at J, with 11 bases between. The CDR3 DNA sequence: TGTGCCAGCAGTTACGGTCTCCCTGGCTATGGCTACACCTTC. Amino acid sequence: CASSYGLPGYGYTF.

This clonotype occurred a few times. The chain couples TRBV5-1 to TRBJ2-7; D is possibly TRBD1 (6 bases). The CDR3 length is 14 residues. Germline V gene sequence: CDR1 SGHRS, CDR2 YFSETQ. V shed 3 bases and J shed 3 bases, with 13 bases lying between them. CDR3 region: CASSWEGGFYEQYF. DNA for the CDR3: TGCGCCAGCAGCTGGGAAGGGGGATTCTACGAGCAGTACTTC.

This clonotype was seen ten or more times. This chain joins TRBV25-1 and TRBJ2-1, with D perhaps matching TRBD2 (6 bases). The CDR3 loop spans 17 amino acids. V lost 5 bases to trimming and J lost 4 bases, with 21 bases between them. The germline V gene has CDR1 MGHDK and CDR2 SYGVNS. CDR3 loop: CASSSYPWGGGYNEQFF. CDR3 coding DNA: TGTGCCAGCAGTTCTTACCCATGGGGAGGAGGTTACAATGAGCAGTTCTTC.

This sequence joins TRBV7-2 and TRBJ2-7; 10 positions match TRBD2. There are 17 residues in the CDR3. The V gene end was trimmed by 2 bases and the J gene end by 3 bases; junction bases not matched to a gene: 10. The V gene's germline CDR1 is SGHTA and CDR2 FQGNSA. CDR3 loop: CASSLTYGAGGGYEQYF. As DNA, the CDR3 is TGTGCCAGCAGCTTAACATACGGAGCGGGAGGGGGCTACGAGCAGTACTTC.